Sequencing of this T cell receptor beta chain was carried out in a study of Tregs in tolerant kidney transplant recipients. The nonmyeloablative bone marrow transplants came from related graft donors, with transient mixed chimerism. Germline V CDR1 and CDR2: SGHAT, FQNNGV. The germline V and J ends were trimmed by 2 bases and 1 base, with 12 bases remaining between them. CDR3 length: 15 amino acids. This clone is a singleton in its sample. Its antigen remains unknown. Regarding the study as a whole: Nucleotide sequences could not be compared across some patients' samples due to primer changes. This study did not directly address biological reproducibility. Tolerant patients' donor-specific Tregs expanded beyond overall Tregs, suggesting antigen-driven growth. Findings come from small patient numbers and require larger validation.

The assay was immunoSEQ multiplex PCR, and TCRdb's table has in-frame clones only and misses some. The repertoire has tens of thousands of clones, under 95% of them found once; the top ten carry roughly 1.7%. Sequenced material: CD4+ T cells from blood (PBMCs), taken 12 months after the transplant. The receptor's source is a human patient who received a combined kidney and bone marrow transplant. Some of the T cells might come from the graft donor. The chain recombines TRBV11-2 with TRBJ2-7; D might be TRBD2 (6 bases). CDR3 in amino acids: CASSLRGLLSYEQYF. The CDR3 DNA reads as TGTGCCAGCAGCTTAAGGGGACTCTTATCCTACGAGCAGTACTTC.